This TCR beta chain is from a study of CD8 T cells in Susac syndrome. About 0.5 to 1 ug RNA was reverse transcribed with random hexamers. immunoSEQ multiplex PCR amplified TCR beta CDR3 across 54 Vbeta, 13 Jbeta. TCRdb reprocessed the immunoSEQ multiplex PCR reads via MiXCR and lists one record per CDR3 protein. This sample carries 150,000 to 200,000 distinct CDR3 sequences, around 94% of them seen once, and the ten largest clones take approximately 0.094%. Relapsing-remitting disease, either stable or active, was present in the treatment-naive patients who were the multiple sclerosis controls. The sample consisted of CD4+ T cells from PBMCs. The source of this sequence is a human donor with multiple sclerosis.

The CDR3: CASRATAFWTSGSYEQYF. The CDR3 DNA sequence: TGTGCCAGCAGGGCAACCGCCTTCTGGACTAGCGGGAGTTACGAGCAGTACTTC. This chain links TRBV2 with TRBJ2-7; 13 nucleotides align to TRBD2. This CDR3 spans 18 amino acids. Losses at the gene ends were 6 bases for V and 4 bases for J; bases not matched to a gene: 15. Germline values: CDR1 SNHLY, CDR2 FYNNEI. The full variable domain, with the rest looked up from reference TRBV2 and TRBJ2-7, is EPEVTQTPSHQVTQMGQEVILRCVPISNHLYFYWYRQILGQKVEFLVSFYNNEISEKSEIFDDQFSVERPDGSNFTLKIRSTKLEDSAMYFCASRATAFWTSGSYEQYFGPGTRLTVT.